One sample yielded the 17 T cell receptor beta chains listed below, sequenced in a study of T-cell reconstitution after alpha-beta-depleted transplantation in children. Unique molecular identifiers were incorporated when the TCRbeta library was constructed. TCRdb reprocessed the PCR reads via MiXCR and lists one record per CDR3 protein. The data contain around 380,000 distinct CDR3 sequences, under 13% of them seen just once; the ten biggest clones take up 5% to 6.5%. This material consisted of PBMCs from the stem cell graft donor, taken from the stem cell graft. The source is a human donor who donated a stem cell graft to a child with acute myeloid leukemia.

V gene TRBV30 combines with J gene TRBJ1-1, with TRBD1 matching 11 bases. The germline gives CDR1 GTSNPN, CDR2 SVGIG (reference sequence). CDR3 length equals 16 residues. The J segment lost 3 bases and the V segment lost 4 bases, leaving 10 bases of the junction unmatched. CDR3 region: CAWTSGGTGGHTEAFF. The CDR3 DNA follows: TGTGCCTGGACCTCTGGCGGGACAGGGGGACACACTGAAGCTTTCTTT.

The sample holds one count of this clonotype. The chain carries TRBV5-4 and TRBJ2-3; 8 positions agree with TRBD1. V shed 4 bases, J shed 4 bases, and the junction held 5 bases outside the gene matches. Per germline, CDR1 SGHNT and CDR2 YYREEE (reference sequence). The CDR3 runs to 14 residues. CDR3 in amino acids: CASSPGTGPDTQYF. The CDR3 DNA sequence: TGTGCCAGCAGCCCAGGGACAGGTCCAGATACGCAGTATTTT.

On this clonotype itself: Mismatch with germline at one junction end may stem from a read error. The genes are TRBV10-3 and TRBJ1-1; the D gene is possibly TRBD1 (6 bases). The CDR3 loop spans 11 amino acids. The germline CDR1 and CDR2 sequences are ENHRY and SYGVKD. CDR3 amino acids: CAIGGQEGGGF. CDR3 DNA sequence: TGTGCCATCGGGGGGCAGGAAGGAGGGGGCTTT.

The chain couples TRBV29-1 to TRBJ2-1; D gene uncertain. The CDR3 is made up of 13 amino acids. Trimming shortened V by 0 bases and J by 5 bases, and 8 bases separated the two germline ends. The V gene's germline CDR1 is SQVTM and CDR2 ANQGSEA. The CDR3 sequence is CSVEDGGHNEQFF. CDR3 DNA: TGCAGCGTTGAAGATGGTGGACACAATGAGCAGTTCTTC.

This chain links TRBV7-2 with TRBJ2-5; D call uncertain. CDR3 length equals 12 residues. Germline-derived CDR1 and CDR2 are SGHTA and FQGNSA. V lost 5 bases and J 7 bases, leaving 11 bases between the germline ends. The CDR3 nucleotides read TGTGCCAGCAGCCCAGGTGTGGGGACCCAGTACTTC. Its protein is CASSPGVGTQYF. Filled out from reference TRBV7-2 and TRBJ2-5, the complete variable domain reads GAGVSQSPSNKVTEKGKDVELRCDPISGHTALYWYRQSLGQGLEFLIYFQGNSAPDKSGLPSDRFSAERTGGSVSTLTIQRTQQEDSAVYLCASSPGVGTQYFGPGTRLLVL.

With regard to this clonotype: One junction end does not reproduce the germline sequence, and a read error may be involved. The chain recombines TRBV7-7 with TRBJ2-5; maybe TRBD2 (6 bases). The CDR3 runs 14 residues. Germline CDR1 reads SSHAT; CDR2 reads FNYEAQ (reference sequence). CDR3 loop: CASSQSGTQETQYF. CDR3 nucleotide sequence: TGTGCTAGCAGCCAATCAGGGACTCAAGAGACCCAGTACTTC.

Ten or more counts support this clonotype. The chain links TRBV20-1 to TRBJ2-1, with TRBD2 identical over 12 bases. CDR3 length equals 14 residues. V lost 5 bases, J lost 7 bases, and 6 bases stayed unmatched. CDR1 and CDR2 (germline): DFQATT, SNEGSKA (reference sequence). The CDR3 sequence is CSAYSSGGGNEQFF. Here the CDR3 DNA reads TGCAGTGCTTACTCTAGCGGGGGGGGGAATGAGCAGTTCTTC.

V is TRBV7-2 and J is TRBJ2-1; D call uncertain. The V and J ends lost 1 base and 6 bases respectively, with 10 bases between them. Germline V gene sequence: CDR1 SGHTA, CDR2 FQGNSA. The CDR3 has 14 amino acids. CDR3 in DNA: TGTGCCAGCAGCTTAGGTGGTAGCTCCAATGAGCAGTTCTTC. Amino acids: CASSLGGSSNEQFF.

In its sample, this clonotype was seen a few times. This chain uses TRBV15 with TRBJ1-4, with D perhaps TRBD1 (5 bases). Germline V gives CDR1 LNHNV, CDR2 YYDKDF (reference sequence). Trimming stripped 2 bases from V and 7 bases from J, with 17 bases between. The CDR3 has 16 residues. CDR3 nucleotide sequence: TGTGCCACCAGCAGACCACATGGGGGGGATGGTGAAAAACTGTTTTTT. Protein sequence: CATSRPHGGDGEKLFF.

The rearrangement uses TRBV20-1 and TRBJ1-2; the D is unclear. V was clipped by 4 bases and J by 8 bases, with 11 bases between them. This CDR3 contains 11 residues. From germline, CDR1 is DFQATT and CDR2 SNEGSKA (reference sequence). CDR3 DNA: TGCAGTGCTATTCCCAATCCGGGCTACACCTTC. This codes for CSAIPNPGYTF.

This clonotype was seen ten or more times. This rearrangement joins TRBV20-1 to TRBJ2-1; 7 nucleotides line up with TRBD2. V shed 0 bases and J 11 bases; nucleotides not matched to a gene: 4. The CDR3 spans 12 residues. CDR1 is DFQATT, CDR2 SNEGSKA, per germline (reference sequence). CDR3 region: CSAREQSGKQFF. The DNA for the CDR3 is TGCAGTGCTAGAGAACAAAGCGGGAAGCAGTTCTTC.

This clonotype has just a few counts. The chain combines TRBV9 with TRBJ2-3; TRBD1 matches 9 bases. The CDR3 is made up of 15 amino acids. The germline CDR1 and CDR2 sequences are SGDLS and YYNGEE. Trimming cost V 2 bases and J 3 bases; bases outside gene matches: 4. CDR3 nucleotide sequence: TGTGCCAGCAGCGTCGGGACAGGGCGAACAGATACGCAGTATTTT. Translation gives CASSVGTGRTDTQYF.

V gene TRBV5-1 combines with J gene TRBJ2-3, with D perhaps TRBD1 (6 bases). Germline V gives CDR1 SGHRS, CDR2 YFSETQ. The V gene lost 4 bases and the J gene lost 2 bases, with 14 bases spanning the gap. This CDR3 spans 15 amino acids. This CDR3 reads CASSPTGPPTDTQYF. The CDR3 DNA sequence: TGCGCCAGCAGCCCCACAGGGCCTCCCACAGATACGCAGTATTTT.

This clonotype was detected only a few times. The rearrangement joins TRBV5-1 to TRBJ2-7; 12 nucleotides line up with TRBD1. The germline V gene encodes CDR1 SGHRS and CDR2 YFSETQ. The V segment lost 4 bases and the J segment 5 bases; nucleotides outside the gene matches: 7. The CDR3 extends over 15 amino acids. The CDR3 DNA is TGCGCCAGCAGCACCGGGACAGGGGGCAGGGACGAGCAGTACTTC. Encoded protein: CASSTGTGGRDEQYF.

This clonotype was seen repeatedly, ten times or more. V is TRBV4-1 and J is TRBJ1-6; TRBD1 matches 8 bases. Germline CDR1 MGHRA, CDR2 YSYEKL. The trim removed 1 base at V and 10 bases at J, leaving 6 bases unmatched. The CDR3 is made up of 15 amino acids. In DNA, the CDR3 is TGCGCCAGCAGCCAAGGGAGGACAGGGAAATCACCCCTCCACTTT. It translates to CASSQGRTGKSPLHF.

The chain links TRBV20-1 to TRBJ2-7, with a weak D call TRBD1 (6 bases). CDR3 length equals 14 residues. CDR1 is DFQATT, CDR2 SNEGSKA, per germline (reference sequence). The V end was cut by 0 bases, the J end by 2 bases, with 11 bases between. The CDR3 DNA follows: TGCAGTGCTAGAGAATTACAGGGTCCCTACGAGCAGTACTTC. It translates to CSARELQGPYEQYF.

The chain recombines TRBV11-1 with TRBJ2-7; 11 nucleotides match TRBD1. The CDR3 length is 14 residues. Losses at the gene ends were 5 bases for V and 7 bases for J; bases not matched to a gene: 7. Per germline, CDR1 SGHAT and CDR2 FQDESV (reference sequence). CDR3 coding DNA: TGTGCCAGCAGCCGCGGACAGGGGGCGGAGGAGCAGTACTTC. Protein sequence: CASSRGQGAEEQYF. Combining the CDR3 with reference TRBV11-1 and TRBJ2-7 gives the whole variable domain EAEVAQSPRYKITEKSQAVAFWCDPISGHATLYWYRQILGQGPELLVQFQDESVVDDSQLPKDRFSAERLKGVDSTLKIQPAELGDSAMYLCASSRGQGAEEQYFGPGTRLTVT.